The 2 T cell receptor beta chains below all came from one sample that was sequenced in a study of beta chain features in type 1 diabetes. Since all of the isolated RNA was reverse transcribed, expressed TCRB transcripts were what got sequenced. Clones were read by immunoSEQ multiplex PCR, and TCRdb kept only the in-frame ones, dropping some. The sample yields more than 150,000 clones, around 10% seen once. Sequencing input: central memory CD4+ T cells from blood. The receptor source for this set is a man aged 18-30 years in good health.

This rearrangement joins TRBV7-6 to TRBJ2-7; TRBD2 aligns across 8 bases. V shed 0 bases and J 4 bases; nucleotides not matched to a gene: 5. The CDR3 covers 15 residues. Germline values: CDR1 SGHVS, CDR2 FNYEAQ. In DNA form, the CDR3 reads TGTGCCAGCAGCTTAGCAACTAGCGGTCTTTACGAGCAGTACTTC. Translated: CASSLATSGLYEQYF.

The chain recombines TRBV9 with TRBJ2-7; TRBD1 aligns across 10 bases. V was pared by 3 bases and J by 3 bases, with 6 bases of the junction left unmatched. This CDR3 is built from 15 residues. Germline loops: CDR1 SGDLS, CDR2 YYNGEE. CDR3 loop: CASSARQGAGYEQYF. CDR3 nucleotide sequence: TGTGCCAGCAGCGCTAGACAGGGGGCGGGCTACGAGCAGTACTTC.